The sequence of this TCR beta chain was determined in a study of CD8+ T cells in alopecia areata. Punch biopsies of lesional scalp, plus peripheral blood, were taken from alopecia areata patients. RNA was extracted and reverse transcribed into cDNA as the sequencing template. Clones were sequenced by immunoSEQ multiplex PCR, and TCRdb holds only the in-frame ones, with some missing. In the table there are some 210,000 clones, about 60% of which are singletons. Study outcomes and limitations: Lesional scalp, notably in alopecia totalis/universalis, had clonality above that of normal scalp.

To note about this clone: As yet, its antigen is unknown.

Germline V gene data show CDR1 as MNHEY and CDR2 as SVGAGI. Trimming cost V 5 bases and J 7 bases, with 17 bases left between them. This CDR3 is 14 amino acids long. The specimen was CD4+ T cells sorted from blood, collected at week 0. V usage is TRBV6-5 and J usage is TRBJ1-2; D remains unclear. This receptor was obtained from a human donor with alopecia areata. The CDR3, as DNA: TGTGCCAGCAGTCTAGCGGCCCTGGGATTTGGCTACACCTTC. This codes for CASSLAALGFGYTF.